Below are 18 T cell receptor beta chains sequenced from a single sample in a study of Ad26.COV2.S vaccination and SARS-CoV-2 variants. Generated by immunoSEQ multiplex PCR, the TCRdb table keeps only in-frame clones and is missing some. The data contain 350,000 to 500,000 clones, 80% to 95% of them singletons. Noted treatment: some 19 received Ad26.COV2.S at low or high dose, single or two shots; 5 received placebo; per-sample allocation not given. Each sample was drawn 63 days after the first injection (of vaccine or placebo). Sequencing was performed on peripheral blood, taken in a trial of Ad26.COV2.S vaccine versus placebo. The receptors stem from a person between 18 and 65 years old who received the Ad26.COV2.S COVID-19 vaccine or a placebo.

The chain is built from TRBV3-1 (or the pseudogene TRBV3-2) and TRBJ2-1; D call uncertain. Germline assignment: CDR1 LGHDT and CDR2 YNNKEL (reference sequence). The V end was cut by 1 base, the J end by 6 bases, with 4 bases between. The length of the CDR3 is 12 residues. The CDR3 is CASSQVANEQFF. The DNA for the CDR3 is TGTGCCAGCAGCCAAGTAGCCAATGAGCAGTTCTTC.

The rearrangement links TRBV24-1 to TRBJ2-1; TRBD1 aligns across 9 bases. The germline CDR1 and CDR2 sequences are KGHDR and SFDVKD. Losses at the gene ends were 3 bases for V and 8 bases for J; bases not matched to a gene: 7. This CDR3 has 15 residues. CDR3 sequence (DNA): TGTGCCACCAGTGATCCCGGGACAGGGCCACATGAGCAGTTCTTC. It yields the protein CATSDPGTGPHEQFF.

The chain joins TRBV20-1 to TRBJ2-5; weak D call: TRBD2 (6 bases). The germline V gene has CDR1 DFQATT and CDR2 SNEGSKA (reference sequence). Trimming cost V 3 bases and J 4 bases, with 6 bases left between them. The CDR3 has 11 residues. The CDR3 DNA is TGCAGTGCTAGCGGGAGAGAGACCCAGTACTTC. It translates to CSASGRETQYF.

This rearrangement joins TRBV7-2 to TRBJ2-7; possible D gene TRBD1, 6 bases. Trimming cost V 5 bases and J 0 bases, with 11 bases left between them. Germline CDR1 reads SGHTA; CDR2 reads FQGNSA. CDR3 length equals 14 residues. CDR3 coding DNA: TGTGCCAGCAGCCCCAGGGGATACTCCTACGAGCAGTACTTC. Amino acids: CASSPRGYSYEQYF.

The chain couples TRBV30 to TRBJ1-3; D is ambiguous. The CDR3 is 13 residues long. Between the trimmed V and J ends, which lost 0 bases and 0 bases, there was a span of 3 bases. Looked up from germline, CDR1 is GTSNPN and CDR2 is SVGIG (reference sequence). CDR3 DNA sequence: TGTGCCTGGAGTGTAAACTCTGGAAACACCATATATTTT. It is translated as CAWSVNSGNTIYF.

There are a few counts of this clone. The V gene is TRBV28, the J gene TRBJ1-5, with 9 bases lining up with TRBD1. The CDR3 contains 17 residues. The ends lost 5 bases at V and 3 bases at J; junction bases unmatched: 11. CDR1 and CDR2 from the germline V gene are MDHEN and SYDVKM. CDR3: CASSPIRGQGYNQPQHF. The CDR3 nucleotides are TGTGCCAGCAGTCCGATCCGGGGACAGGGATACAATCAGCCCCAGCATTTT.

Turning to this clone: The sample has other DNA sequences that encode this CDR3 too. The CDR3 reads CASSPGHQETQYF. CDR3 DNA sequence: TGTGCCAGCTCTCCCGGCCACCAAGAGACCCAGTACTTC. The chain couples TRBV18 to TRBJ2-5; D is uncertain. Trimming removed 6 bases from V and 0 bases from J, with 8 bases in between. The CDR3 spans 13 residues. CDR1 KGHSH and CDR2 LQKENI come from the germline V gene.

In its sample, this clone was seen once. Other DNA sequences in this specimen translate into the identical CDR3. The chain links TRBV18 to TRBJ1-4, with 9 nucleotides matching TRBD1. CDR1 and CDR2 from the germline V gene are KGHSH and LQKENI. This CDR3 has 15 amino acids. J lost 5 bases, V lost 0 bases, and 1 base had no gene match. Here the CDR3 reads CASSPPGQGNEKLFF. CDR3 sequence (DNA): TGTGCCAGCTCACCACCGGGACAGGGCAATGAAAAACTGTTTTTT.

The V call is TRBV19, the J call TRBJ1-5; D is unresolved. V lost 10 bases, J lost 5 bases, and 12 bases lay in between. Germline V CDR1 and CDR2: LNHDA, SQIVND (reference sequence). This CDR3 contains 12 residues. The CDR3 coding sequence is TGTGCCACGCGCCACAGCCATCAGCCCCAGCATTTT. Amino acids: CATRHSHQPQHF.

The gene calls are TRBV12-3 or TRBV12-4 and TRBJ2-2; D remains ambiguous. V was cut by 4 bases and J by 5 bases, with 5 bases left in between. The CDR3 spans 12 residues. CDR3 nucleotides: TGTGCCAGCAGTTCGGAGACCGGGGAGCTGTTTTTT. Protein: CASSSETGELFF.

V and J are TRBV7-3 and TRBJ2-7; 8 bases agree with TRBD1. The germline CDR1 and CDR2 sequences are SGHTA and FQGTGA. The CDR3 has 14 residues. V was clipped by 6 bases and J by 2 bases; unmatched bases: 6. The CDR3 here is CASSQDRAAYEQYF. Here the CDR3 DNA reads TGTGCCAGCAGTCAGGACAGGGCGGCCTACGAGCAGTACTTC.

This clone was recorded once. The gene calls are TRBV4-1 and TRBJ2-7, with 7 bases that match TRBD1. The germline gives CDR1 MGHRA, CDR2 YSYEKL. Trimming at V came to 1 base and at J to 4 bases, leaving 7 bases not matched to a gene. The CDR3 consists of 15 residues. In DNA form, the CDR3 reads TGCGCCAGCAGCCAAGTCTCAGGGGGTGGGTACGAGCAGTACTTC. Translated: CASSQVSGGGYEQYF.

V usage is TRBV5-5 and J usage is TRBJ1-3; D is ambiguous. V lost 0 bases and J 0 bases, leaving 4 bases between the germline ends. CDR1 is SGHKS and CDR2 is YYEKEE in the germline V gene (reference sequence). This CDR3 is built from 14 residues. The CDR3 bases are TGTGCCAGCAGCTTGGACCGCTCTGGAAACACCATATATTTT. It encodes CASSLDRSGNTIYF.

The CDR3 spells CATTDRMNTEAFF. The CDR3 DNA sequence: TGTGCCACCACAGACAGGATGAACACTGAAGCTTTCTTT. V and J are TRBV10-3 and TRBJ1-1; D may be TRBD1 (6 bases). Germline CDR1 and CDR2: ENHRY and SYGVKD. With 10 bases removed from V and 0 bases from J, the gap between germline ends came to 12 bases. CDR3 length equals 13 residues.

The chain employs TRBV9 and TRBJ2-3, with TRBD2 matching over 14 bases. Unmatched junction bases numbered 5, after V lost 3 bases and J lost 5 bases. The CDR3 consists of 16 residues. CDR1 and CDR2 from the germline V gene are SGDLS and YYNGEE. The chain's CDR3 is CASSAGLAGAVDTQYF. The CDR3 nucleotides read TGTGCCAGCAGCGCGGGACTAGCGGGAGCTGTAGATACGCAGTATTTT.

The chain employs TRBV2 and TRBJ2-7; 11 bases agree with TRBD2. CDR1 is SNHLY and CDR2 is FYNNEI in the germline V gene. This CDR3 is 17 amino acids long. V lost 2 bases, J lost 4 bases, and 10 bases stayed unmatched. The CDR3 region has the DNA TGTGCCAGCAGTGAAAGTGGTGGGACTAGCGGACTATACGAGCAGTACTTC. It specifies CASSESGGTSGLYEQYF. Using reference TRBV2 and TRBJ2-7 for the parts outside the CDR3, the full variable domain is EPEVTQTPSHQVTQMGQEVILRCVPISNHLYFYWYRQILGQKVEFLVSFYNNEISEKSEIFDDQFSVERPDGSNFTLKIRSTKLEDSAMYFCASSESGGTSGLYEQYFGPGTRLTVT.

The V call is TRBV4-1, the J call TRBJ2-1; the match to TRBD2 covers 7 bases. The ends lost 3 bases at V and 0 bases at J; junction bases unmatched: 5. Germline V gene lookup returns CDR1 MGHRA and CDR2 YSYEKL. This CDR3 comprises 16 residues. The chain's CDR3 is CASSHGLVVSYNEQFF. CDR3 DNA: TGCGCCAGCAGCCACGGACTAGTGGTCTCCTACAATGAGCAGTTCTTC.

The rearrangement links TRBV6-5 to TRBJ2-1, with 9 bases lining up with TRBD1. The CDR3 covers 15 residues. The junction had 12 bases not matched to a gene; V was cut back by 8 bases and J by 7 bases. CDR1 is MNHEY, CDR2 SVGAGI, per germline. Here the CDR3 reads CASHTGTGRRNEQFF. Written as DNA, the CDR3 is TGTGCCAGCCATACCGGGACAGGGAGAAGGAATGAGCAGTTCTTC.